This passage covers 20 T cell receptor beta chains from one sample sequenced in a study of CD8 T cells in ankylosing spondylitis. TCRdb analysed the 5' RACE reads with MiXCR anew, one entry per CDR3 protein. The table includes around 120,000 distinct CDR3 sequences, approximately 15% detected once. The sample consisted of blood, either unsorted or a sorted T cell fraction (not recorded which). The receptor set was obtained from a female donor with ankylosing spondylitis or in good health (not recorded which).

The chain is built from TRBV11-2 and TRBJ2-7, with 12 positions matching TRBD2. Germline trimming cut 6 bases from V and 0 bases from J; bases unmatched to any gene: 3. This CDR3 has 15 residues. Germline loops: CDR1 SGHAT, CDR2 FQNNGV. As DNA, the CDR3 is TGTGCCAGCAGTCCGACTAGCGGGAGCTCCTACGAGCAGTACTTC. The encoded protein is CASSPTSGSSYEQYF. Variable domain in full (rest from reference TRBV11-2 and TRBJ2-7): EAGVAQSPRYKIIEKRQSVAFWCNPISGHATLYWYQQILGQGPKLLIQFQNNGVVDDSQLPKDRFSAERLKGVDSTLKIQPAKLEDSAVYLCASSPTSGSSYEQYFGPGTRLTVT.

This clonotype was observed at least ten times. V usage is TRBV29-1 and J usage is TRBJ1-2; D perhaps matches TRBD1 (6 bases). Deletions cut 3 bases from V and 13 bases from J, with 18 bases between. The germline V gene encodes CDR1 SQVTM and CDR2 ANQGSEA. The CDR3 runs 12 residues. For the CDR3, the DNA is TGCAGCGTTGATAGGGACACCAACCCCCGCACCTTC. Protein product: CSVDRDTNPRTF.

This clonotype occurred many times. J is TRBJ2-5 and V is TRBV7-2; TRBD2 aligns across 14 bases. V trimming: 5 bases; J trimming: 2 bases; junction bases outside the gene matches: 7. Germline lookup yields CDR1 SGHTA and CDR2 FQGNSA. The CDR3 extends over 17 amino acids. CDR3 sequence reads: CASSEGLAGVGQETQYF. In DNA form, the CDR3 reads TGTGCCAGCAGCGAGGGACTAGCGGGAGTGGGGCAAGAGACCCAGTACTTC.

This clonotype was seen a few times. V usage is TRBV20-1 and J usage is TRBJ2-2, with D perhaps matching TRBD1 (5 bases). Trimming took 2 bases from V and 1 from J, leaving 8 bases between them. The germline V gene encodes CDR1 DFQATT and CDR2 SNEGSKA (reference sequence). The CDR3 covers 14 residues. Here the CDR3 DNA reads TGCAGTGCTAGAAGGGGTCAGAACACCGGGGAGCTGTTTTTT. Encoded protein: CSARRGQNTGELFF.

This clonotype was observed at least ten times. The chain employs TRBV12-3 or TRBV12-4 and TRBJ1-1; perhaps TRBD1 as D (5 bases). Deletions cut 1 base from V and 4 bases from J, with 13 bases between. The CDR3 has 15 amino acids. DNA of the CDR3: TGTGCCAGCAGTTTAGGGTTAGGGGAGGGCACTGAAGCTTTCTTT. Its protein is CASSLGLGEGTEAFF.

There are many counts of this clonotype. Compared with germline, one end of the junction differs, possibly owing to a read error. The rearrangement uses TRBV28 and TRBJ1-2, with D possibly matching TRBD1 (5 bases). This CDR3 spans 13 amino acids. Germline V gene sequence: CDR1 MDHEN, CDR2 SYDVKM. This CDR3 is CASSLAGPYSYTF. The CDR3 DNA reads as TGTGCCAGCAGTTTAGCAGGGCCCTATAGCTACACCTTC.

As regards this clonotype: Being one base from a much bigger clone, this may be a read error. This chain joins TRBV29-1 and TRBJ1-2, with 8 bases matching TRBD1. Germline-derived CDR1 and CDR2 are SQVTM and ANQGSEA. The CDR3 is made up of 15 amino acids. The V gene end was trimmed by 3 bases and the J gene end by 8 bases; junction bases not matched to a gene: 14. In nucleotides, the CDR3 is TGCAGCGTTGACTGGGCAGGGGGCGCTATCTACGGCTACACCTTC. Protein sequence: CSVDWAGGAIYGYTF.

This clonotype was found a few times. The chain couples TRBV15 to TRBJ1-4; D remains ambiguous. CDR1 is LNHNV and CDR2 is YYDKDF in the germline V gene (reference sequence). The CDR3 is 15 residues long. V was shortened by 4 bases and J by 5 bases, with 14 bases between the two germline ends. The CDR3 coding sequence is TGTGCCACCAGCACAATAGGAGAGTACAATGAAAAACTGTTTTTT. It yields the protein CATSTIGEYNEKLFF.

In the case of this clonotype: The junction differs from germline at one of its ends, possibly a read error. V and J are TRBV11-2 and TRBJ1-2; the match to TRBD1 covers 8 bases. CDR3 length: 16 amino acids. CDR1 is SGHAT, CDR2 FQNNGV, per germline. The CDR3 sequence is CASSPRPGGLVYGYIF. The CDR3, as DNA: TGTGCCAGCAGCCCCCGACCAGGGGGCCTCGTCTATGGCTACATCTTC.

This clonotype has a handful of counts. The chain employs TRBV11-2 and TRBJ2-7; TRBD2 matches at 11 bases. This CDR3 is built from 15 residues. The V segment lost 0 bases and the J segment 7 bases; nucleotides outside the gene matches: 5. The germline V gene encodes CDR1 SGHAT and CDR2 FQNNGV. The CDR3 loop reads CASSLDLAGGGEQYF. CDR3 coding DNA: TGTGCCAGCAGCTTAGATCTAGCGGGAGGAGGGGAGCAGTACTTC.

This clonotype has ten or more counts. The V call is TRBV9, the J call TRBJ2-1; D not resolved. The V end lost 3 bases, the J end lost 3 bases, and 7 bases lay between the germline ends. The CDR3 contains 13 residues. Germline assignment: CDR1 SGDLS and CDR2 YYNGEE. The CDR3 DNA reads as TGTGCCAGCAGCGCCTGGATCTACAATGAGCAGTTCTTC. This encodes CASSAWIYNEQFF.

This clonotype came up a few times. The chain combines TRBV3-1 with TRBJ2-3; D is unclear. Trimming removed 6 bases at V and 10 bases at J, with 20 bases between. The germline gives CDR1 LGHDT, CDR2 YNNKEL (reference sequence). The CDR3 is made up of 14 amino acids. CDR3 residues: CASRPTPLYSPQYF. CDR3 coding DNA: TGTGCCAGCAGGCCTACGCCCCTCTATAGCCCGCAGTATTTT.

This clonotype was seen repeatedly, ten times or more. The chain uses TRBV20-1 and TRBJ2-2; no clear D. With 2 bases removed from V and 3 bases from J, the gap between germline ends came to 7 bases. Per the germline V gene, CDR1 is DFQATT and CDR2 is SNEGSKA (reference sequence). This CDR3 has 13 residues. Here the CDR3 DNA reads TGCAGTGCTAGAAGACCGGACACCGGGGAGCTGTTTTTT. Protein product: CSARRPDTGELFF.

The CDR3 region is CSVEGAYRDTGELFF. CDR3 nucleotides: TGCAGCGTTGAAGGGGCTTACCGGGACACCGGGGAGCTGTTTTTT. The chain carries TRBV29-1 and TRBJ2-2, with D unresolved. The CDR3 runs 15 residues. Germline CDR1 is SQVTM and CDR2 is ANQGSEA. Trimming removed 1 base from V and 3 bases from J, with 12 bases in between.

The chain is built from TRBV18 and TRBJ1-5; TRBD1 might be the D (5 bases). Trimming took off 6 bases at V and 6 bases at J, with 15 bases between the two ends. The CDR3 runs to 14 residues. Germline CDR1 is KGHSH and CDR2 is LQKENI. CDR3 bases: TGTGCCAGCTCCCCGGGACTTCTTACTCAGCCCCAGCATTTT. It codes for CASSPGLLTQPQHF.

Regarding this clonotype: A read error may account for a junction end that differs from germline. V gene TRBV9 combines with J gene TRBJ2-5; D remains unclear. Germline-derived CDR1 and CDR2 are SGDLS and YYNGEE. This CDR3 contains 14 residues. CDR3 DNA: TGTGCCAACAGCCCCGGACCAACCCCAGAGACCCAGTACTTC. Protein product: CANSPGPTPETQYF.

The gene calls are TRBV15 and TRBJ2-1; D is possibly TRBD1 (6 bases). The V and J ends lost 5 bases and 6 bases respectively, with 17 bases between them. CDR3 length: 15 amino acids. Germline CDR1 reads LNHNV; CDR2 reads YYDKDF (reference sequence). In DNA form, the CDR3 reads TGTGCCACCAGCCGCCAGGGGCCTCCTCCCAATGAGCAGTTCTTC. It encodes CATSRQGPPPNEQFF.

V is TRBV7-9 and J is TRBJ2-3; 7 bases align to TRBD2. The CDR3 covers 16 residues. CDR1 and CDR2 (germline): SEHNR, FQNEAQ (reference sequence). Unmatched junction bases numbered 7, after V lost 2 bases and J lost 2 bases. In DNA, the CDR3 is TGTGCCAGCAGCTTAACGACTAGCAGCTACACAGATACGCAGTATTTT. Its protein product is CASSLTTSSYTDTQYF. The whole variable domain, filled in from reference TRBV7-9 and TRBJ2-3, reads DTGVSQNPRHKITKRGQNVTFRCDPISEHNRLYWYRQTLGQGPEFLTYFQNEAQLEKSRLLSDRFSAERPKGSFSTLEIQRTEQGDSAMYLCASSLTTSSYTDTQYFGPGTRLTVL.

This clonotype was seen a few times. This chain uses TRBV14 with TRBJ2-1; TRBD1 agrees at 7 bases. Looked up from germline, CDR1 is SGHDN and CDR2 is FVKESK. With V trimmed by 4 bases and J by 11 bases, 20 bases remained unmatched. The length of the CDR3 is 17 residues. This chain's CDR3 is CASSPSMDRSRFTQQFF. CDR3 bases: TGTGCCAGCAGCCCTTCGATGGACAGGTCACGGTTTACGCAGCAGTTCTTC.

This clonotype was observed a handful of times. The chain has TRBV12-3 or TRBV12-4 and TRBJ2-1; TRBD2 agrees at 10 bases. V shed 2 bases, J shed 8 bases, and the junction held 6 bases outside the gene matches. This CDR3 has 15 amino acids. CDR3 sequence reads: CASSLKAGGGYEQFF. CDR3 in DNA: TGTGCCAGCAGTTTAAAAGCGGGAGGGGGGTATGAGCAGTTCTTC.